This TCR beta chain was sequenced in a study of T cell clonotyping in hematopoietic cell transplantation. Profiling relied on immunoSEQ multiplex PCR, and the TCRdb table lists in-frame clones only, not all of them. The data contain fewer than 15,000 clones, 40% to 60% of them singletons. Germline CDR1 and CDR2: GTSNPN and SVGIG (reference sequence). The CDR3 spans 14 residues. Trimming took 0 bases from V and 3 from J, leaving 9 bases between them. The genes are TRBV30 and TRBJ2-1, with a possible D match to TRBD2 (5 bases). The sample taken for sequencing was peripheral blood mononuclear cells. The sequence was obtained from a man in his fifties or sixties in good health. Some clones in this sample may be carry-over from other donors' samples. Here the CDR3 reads CAWSVGIDYNEQFF. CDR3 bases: TGTGCCTGGAGTGTCGGGATTGACTACAATGAGCAGTTCTTC.